Described below is a single T cell receptor beta chain sequence and its context. The target antigen is unknown. Each CDR3 protein gets one entry after TCRdb re-called the 5' RACE reads with MiXCR. This sample has 240,000 or so distinct CDR3 sequences, with 7.5% to 10% found just once. Germline V gives CDR1 LGHDT, CDR2 YNNKEL (reference sequence). CDR3 length: 13 amino acids. The V segment lost 2 bases and the J segment 6 bases; nucleotides outside the gene matches: 3. These data are taken from a study of T-cell memory formation after mild COVID-19. General observations from the study: Day 15 to 85 contracting clones showed balanced CD4/CD8; day 15 to 37 expanders favored CD4+. In pre-infection memory, a portion of responding clones appeared, which suggested that cross-reactive memory joined.

Material for sequencing was PBMCs or a T cell subset sorted from them (not recorded which). The genes are TRBV3-1 and TRBJ2-5; TRBD2 matches 7 bases. The clonotype comes from a man younger than 30 who had mild COVID-19 (a few samples of this study predate the infection). Cell type and time point are not known. CDR3 protein: CASSQQLAQTQYF. The CDR3, as DNA: TGTGCCAGCAGCCAACAACTAGCGCAGACCCAGTACTTC.